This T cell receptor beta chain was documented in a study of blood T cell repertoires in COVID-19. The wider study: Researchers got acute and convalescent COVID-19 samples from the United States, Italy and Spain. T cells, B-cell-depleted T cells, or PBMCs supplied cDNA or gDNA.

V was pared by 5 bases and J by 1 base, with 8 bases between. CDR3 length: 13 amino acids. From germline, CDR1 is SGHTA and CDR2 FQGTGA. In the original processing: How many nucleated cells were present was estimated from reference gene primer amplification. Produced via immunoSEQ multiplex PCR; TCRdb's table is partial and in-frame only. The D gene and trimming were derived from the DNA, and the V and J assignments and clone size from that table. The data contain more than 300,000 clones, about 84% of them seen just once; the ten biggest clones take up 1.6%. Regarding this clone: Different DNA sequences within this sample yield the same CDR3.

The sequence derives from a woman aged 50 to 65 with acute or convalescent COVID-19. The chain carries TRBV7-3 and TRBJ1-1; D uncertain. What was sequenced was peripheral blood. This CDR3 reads CASSRRSNTEAFF. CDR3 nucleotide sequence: TGTGCCAGCAGCCGCCGGTCGAACACTGAAGCTTTCTTT.